This TCR beta chain emerged from a study of T cell changes during pregnancy in multiple sclerosis. The CDR3 spans 15 residues. The V end lost 2 bases, the J end lost 4 bases, and 12 bases lay between the germline ends. Germline loops: CDR1 SGDLS, CDR2 YYNGEE. Only in-frame clones appear in the TCRdb table, and some are missing; sequencing was by immunoSEQ multiplex PCR. The sample consists of around 33,000 clones, more than 75% of them appearing once. The TCR sequence derives from a female donor in good health, enrolled as a control in a pregnancy study. Material: peripheral blood, obtained in the third trimester of pregnancy. The chain recombines TRBV9 with TRBJ2-2; D is unclear. The CDR3 protein is CASSVTAALTGELFF. For the CDR3, the DNA is TGTGCCAGCAGCGTTACCGCGGCCCTCACCGGGGAGCTGTTTTTT.